The subject of this entry is one T cell receptor (beta chain). Its antigen remains unknown. This record comes from a study of blood T cells in healthy people across ages. PCR was performed a second time for about 6 to 12 cycles using a sample-barcoded 5' primer and a J-beta primer mix. MiXCR, applied by TCRdb to the 5' RACE reads, yields one record per CDR3 protein. This table has about 1.8 million distinct CDR3 sequences, around half appearing once. Study-wide findings and caveats: Changes in expanded clonotypes were possibly confounded, as the CMV status of donors was unknown.

The germline CDR1 and CDR2 sequences are DFQATT and SNEGSKA (reference sequence). The V gene lost 7 bases and the J gene lost 2 bases, with 13 bases spanning the gap. The CDR3 runs 13 residues. The chain combines TRBV20-1 with TRBJ2-3; D possibly uses TRBD1 or TRBD2 (5 bases each). Sequencing was performed on blood. The receptor was isolated from a middle-aged woman in good health. The CDR3 DNA follows: TGCAGTGGGGACGCTTCCTACACAGATACGCAGTATTTT. Its translation: CSGDASYTDTQYF.